The 27 T cell receptor beta chains presented below share a single source sample, sequenced in a study of T cell clones after liver transplantation (dated by TCRdb to about 2019). The library was made by the immunoSEQ multiplex PCR assay. TCRdb mirrors the immuneACCESS table, restricted to in-frame sequences. Some clones are absent from its copies; in checked studies, under half trace to an unresolved V gene, and the reason for the others is unknown. This sample has around 80,000 clones in its table, and roughly four fifths of those were observed once. 0.45% to 0.55% of the sample is taken by the ten largest. Sequences were derived from CD4+ T cells from blood, sampled approximately 3.5 years after liver transplant. Receptors originate from a human patient who received a liver transplant. Where a transplant has occurred, the graft donor may have supplied some of the T cells.

This chain connects TRBV15 to TRBJ1-5; D unclear. This CDR3 has 14 residues. Trimming left V 4 bases short and J 2 bases short, with 9 bases between. Germline V lookup: CDR1 LNHNV, CDR2 YYDKDF (reference sequence). The CDR3: CATSIETGNQPQHF. CDR3 bases: TGTGCCACCAGCATCGAGACGGGCAATCAGCCCCAGCATTTT.

The chain carries TRBV28 and TRBJ1-4; D not certain. CDR3 length equals 14 residues. Trimming shortened V by 2 bases and J by 4 bases, and 8 bases separated the two germline ends. The V gene's germline CDR1 is MDHEN and CDR2 SYDVKM. Here the CDR3 reads CASSLVSHNEKLFF. CDR3 DNA: TGTGCCAGCAGTTTAGTTAGCCATAATGAAAAACTGTTTTTT.

The V gene is TRBV6-6, the J gene TRBJ1-2, with a tentative D call TRBD1 (5 bases). Germline V gene sequence: CDR1 MNHNY, CDR2 SVGAGI (reference sequence). The V end was cut by 8 bases, the J end by 4 bases, with 11 bases between. The CDR3 is 12 amino acids. CDR3 sequence (DNA): TGTGCCAGCTCGGTCGGGGGCTATGGCTACACCTTC. This encodes CASSVGGYGYTF.

The chain uses TRBV5-1 and TRBJ1-4, with D possibly TRBD1 on 6 matching bases. There are 13 residues in the CDR3. Trimming removed 5 bases at V and 6 bases at J, with 11 bases between. Germline V gives CDR1 SGHRS, CDR2 YFSETQ. The CDR3 is CASRRSGDEKLFF. In nucleotides, the CDR3 is TGCGCCAGCAGAAGGTCAGGGGATGAAAAACTGTTTTTT.

The chain has TRBV27 and TRBJ1-3; D may be TRBD1 (6 bases). Germline V CDR1 and CDR2: MNHEY, SMNVEV (reference sequence). V dropped 6 bases and J dropped 3 bases, with 12 bases sitting between them. This CDR3 has 14 amino acids. In DNA, the CDR3 is TGTGCCAGCAGGAGGGGGACGAGTGGAAACACCATATATTTT. This sequence encodes CASRRGTSGNTIYF.

The chain employs TRBV19 and TRBJ1-1, with D possibly TRBD1 on 6 matching bases. Germline lookup yields CDR1 LNHDA and CDR2 SQIVND (reference sequence). V shed 10 bases and J shed 4 bases, with 19 bases lying between them. The length of the CDR3 is 14 residues. The chain's CDR3 is CATSVGGASTEAFF. CDR3 nucleotides: TGTGCCACCAGTGTAGGGGGGGCCAGCACTGAAGCTTTCTTT. Together with reference TRBV19 and TRBJ1-1, the CDR3 gives the full variable domain: DGGITQSPKYLFRKEGQNVTLSCEQNLNHDAMYWYRQDPGQGLRLIYYSQIVNDFQKGDIAEGYSVSREKKESFPLTVTSAQKNPTAFYLCATSVGGASTEAFFGQGTRLTVV.

The V and J genes are TRBV7-8 and TRBJ1-1; TRBD1 matches 11 bases. Trimming removed 5 bases from V and 1 base from J; junction bases left unmatched: 6. The CDR3 length is 16 residues. Germline V gene data show CDR1 as SGHVS and CDR2 as FQNEAQ. CDR3 in amino acids: CASSPRDRGKNTEAFF. Here the CDR3 DNA reads TGTGCCAGCAGCCCCCGGGACAGGGGGAAGAACACTGAAGCTTTCTTT.

The V and J genes are TRBV5-6 and TRBJ1-1; D is unclear. This CDR3 has 15 residues. Trimming removed 5 bases at V and 3 bases at J, with 17 bases between. The germline V gene encodes CDR1 SGHDT and CDR2 YYEEEE. The CDR3 is CASSLYDGLYTEAFF. Here the CDR3 DNA reads TGTGCCAGCAGTTTATACGACGGCCTGTACACTGAAGCTTTCTTT.

This clone has only a few counts. The chain combines TRBV7-9 with TRBJ2-3; D is unresolved. V lost 1 base and J 3 bases, leaving 8 bases between the germline ends. Germline-derived CDR1 and CDR2 are SEHNR and FQNEAQ (reference sequence). CDR3 length: 14 amino acids. As DNA, the CDR3 is TGTGCCAGCAGCTTAGGGGCTGGAACAGATACGCAGTATTTT. It codes for CASSLGAGTDTQYF.

This clone was detected a few times. This chain links TRBV4-1 with TRBJ2-1; the match to TRBD2 covers 10 bases. V was pared by 9 bases and J by 9 bases, with 11 bases of the junction left unmatched. Germline assignment: CDR1 MGHRA and CDR2 YSYEKL. The CDR3 totals 14 residues. The CDR3 DNA is TGCGCCAGTAGGAGCGGGAGGGGCCGGTTTGAGCAGTTCTTC. Translated: CASRSGRGRFEQFF.

About this clone itself: Germline and junction disagree at one end, which may indicate a read error. The V gene is TRBV7-7, the J gene TRBJ2-3; the match to TRBD2 covers 7 bases. Germline V gene sequence: CDR1 SSHAT, CDR2 FNYEAQ (reference sequence). This CDR3 comprises 14 residues. The CDR3 nucleotides read TGTGCTAGCAGCCTATTGTCTAGCGGAGATACGCAGTATTTT. Translating it yields CASSLLSSGDTQYF. Complete variable domain (other parts from reference TRBV7-7 and TRBJ2-3): GAGVSQSPRYKVTKRGQDVTLRCDPISSHATLYWYQQALGQGPEFLTYFNYEAQPDKSGLPSDRFSAERPEGSISTLTIQRTEQRDSAMYRCASSLLSSGDTQYFGPGTRLTVL.

The V call is TRBV27, the J call TRBJ1-4; no firm D call. CDR1 is MNHEY, CDR2 SMNVEV, per germline (reference sequence). Between the trimmed V and J ends, which lost 3 bases and 8 bases, there was a span of 10 bases. The CDR3 runs to 13 residues. The CDR3 loop is CASSFASREKLFF. CDR3 sequence (DNA): TGTGCCAGCAGTTTCGCCTCTAGGGAAAAACTGTTTTTT.

This chain uses TRBV2 with TRBJ1-3; D is uncertain. Trimming left V 2 bases short and J 0 bases short, with 14 bases between. Germline CDR1 reads SNHLY; CDR2 reads FYNNEI. The CDR3 has 17 amino acids. The DNA for the CDR3 is TGTGCCAGCAGTGAAAGGGTTGTTGCCTTCTCTGGAAACACCATATATTTT. It specifies CASSERVVAFSGNTIYF.

CDR3 nucleotide sequence: TGTGCCAGCAGCAAACAGGGGAACGAGCAGTACTTC. It yields the protein CASSKQGNEQYF. This chain connects TRBV11-1 to TRBJ2-7; 7 nucleotides line up with TRBD1. The V segment lost 5 bases and the J segment 5 bases; nucleotides outside the gene matches: 3. The CDR3 is made up of 12 amino acids. Germline CDR1 is SGHAT and CDR2 is FQDESV (reference sequence).

This chain connects TRBV6-1 to TRBJ2-7, with D tentatively TRBD2 (6 bases). CDR1 is MNHNS, CDR2 SASEGT, per germline. V lost 7 bases to trimming and J lost 4 bases, with 14 bases between them. This CDR3 is built from 13 residues. The CDR3 reads CASTTGGVYEQYF. The CDR3 DNA follows: TGTGCCAGCACCACGGGCGGGGTTTACGAGCAGTACTTC.

This sequence joins TRBV11-3 and TRBJ2-1; D is ambiguous. V was clipped by 1 base and J by 7 bases, with 14 bases between them. Germline V gives CDR1 SGHNT, CDR2 YENEEA. The CDR3 is made up of 15 amino acids. CDR3 loop: CASSLVGSLGNEQFF. DNA for the CDR3: TGTGCCAGCAGCTTAGTCGGTAGCCTGGGAAATGAGCAGTTCTTC.

This chain links TRBV14 with TRBJ1-2; D remains ambiguous. This CDR3 has 15 amino acids. V was pared by 0 bases and J by 5 bases, with 13 bases between. In germline, CDR1 is SGHDN, CDR2 FVKESK. CDR3 amino acids: CASSQDPEGRYGYTF. In DNA form, the CDR3 reads TGTGCCAGCAGCCAAGATCCGGAAGGGAGGTATGGCTACACCTTC.

This chain uses TRBV6-5 with TRBJ2-7; D may be TRBD1 (6 bases). Germline V gene sequence: CDR1 MNHEY, CDR2 SVGAGI. This CDR3 has 15 residues. V shed 6 bases and J shed 2 bases, with 17 bases lying between them. The CDR3 protein is CASREDRDIPYEQYF. The CDR3 DNA reads TGTGCCAGCAGGGAGGACCGGGACATTCCCTACGAGCAGTACTTC.

The rearrangement links TRBV11-2 to TRBJ2-2, with 10 positions matching TRBD2. Unmatched junction bases numbered 8, after V lost 5 bases and J lost 8 bases. Germline CDR1 reads SGHAT; CDR2 reads FQNNGV. The CDR3 extends over 15 amino acids. The CDR3 region has the DNA TGTGCCAGCAGCCCCTGGCTAGCGGGAGCGGGGGAGCTGTTTTTT. This sequence encodes CASSPWLAGAGELFF.

V usage is TRBV7-2 and J usage is TRBJ1-2; D is ambiguous. Germline lookup yields CDR1 SGHTA and CDR2 FQGNSA. This CDR3 contains 14 residues. Trimming stripped 1 base from V and 2 bases from J, with 8 bases between. The CDR3 DNA is TGTGCCAGCAGCTTAGGGGATCGGAACTATGGCTACACCTTC. Translation gives CASSLGDRNYGYTF.

The gene calls are TRBV10-3 and TRBJ2-1, with 14 bases matching TRBD2. Germline V lookup: CDR1 ENHRY, CDR2 SYGVKD. The trim removed 0 bases at V and 6 bases at J, leaving 7 bases unmatched. CDR3 length: 18 amino acids. The CDR3 coding sequence is TGTGCCATCAGTGAGTCTTATGGGACTAGCGGGAGTGGCAATGAGCAGTTCTTC. It translates to CAISESYGTSGSGNEQFF.

This rearrangement joins TRBV7-7 to TRBJ2-1; 12 positions agree with TRBD1. The CDR3 loop spans 15 amino acids. Germline assignment: CDR1 SSHAT and CDR2 FNYEAQ (reference sequence). V lost 5 bases to trimming and J lost 9 bases; unmatched junction nucleotides: 8. The CDR3 is CASSLTGTGGGEQFF. The CDR3 DNA reads TGTGCCAGCAGCCTCACCGGGACAGGGGGCGGTGAGCAGTTCTTC.

This chain links TRBV7-8 with TRBJ2-5; tentative D call: TRBD1 (6 bases). The end of the DNA is better explained by TRBJ2-7, so the J call may be wrong. This CDR3 spans 12 amino acids. Germline loops: CDR1 SGHVS, CDR2 FQNEAQ. The CDR3 bases are TGTGCCAGCAGGAGACAGGCTTACGAGCAGTACTTC. Translating gives CASRRQAYEQYF.

J is TRBJ2-1 and V is TRBV4-3, with 7 bases identical to TRBD1. With V trimmed by 0 bases and J by 9 bases, 8 bases remained unmatched. The CDR3 extends over 15 amino acids. Looked up from germline, CDR1 is LGHNA and CDR2 is YSLEER. CDR3 in amino acids: CASSQEETAGGEQFF. CDR3 in DNA: TGCGCCAGCAGCCAAGAGGAGACAGCAGGGGGTGAGCAGTTCTTC.

In this sample, this clone turned up once. The rearrangement uses TRBV10-1 and TRBJ1-1; possibly TRBD1 for D (5 bases). Trimming stripped 8 bases from V and 3 bases from J, with 13 bases between. Per germline, CDR1 WNHNN and CDR2 SYGVQD (reference sequence). This CDR3 is built from 13 residues. The CDR3 loop is CASARDVYTEAFF. The CDR3 region has the DNA TGCGCCAGCGCCCGGGACGTCTACACTGAAGCTTTCTTT.

This rearrangement joins TRBV6-6 to TRBJ1-1; the D is unclear. This CDR3 has 15 amino acids. CDR1 and CDR2 from the germline V gene are MNHNY and SVGAGI (reference sequence). Between the trimmed V and J ends, which lost 2 bases and 1 base, there was a span of 11 bases. CDR3 bases: TGTGCCAGCAGTTACCGTCGGGGAGGGAACACTGAAGCTTTCTTT. Translation: CASSYRRGGNTEAFF.

The chain links TRBV28 to TRBJ1-5; D not certain. V dropped 2 bases and J dropped 5 bases, with 13 bases sitting between them. Germline V lookup: CDR1 MDHEN, CDR2 SYDVKM. This CDR3 region has 15 residues. Here the CDR3 reads CASSLSPGAHQPQHF. The CDR3 region has the DNA TGTGCCAGCAGTTTAAGTCCGGGAGCCCATCAGCCCCAGCATTTT.